A selection of T cell receptor beta chains follows, all from one sample in a study of T cell changes during pregnancy in multiple sclerosis. The assay was immunoSEQ multiplex PCR, and TCRdb's table has in-frame clones only and misses some. The data hold some 85,000 clones, with 90% to 95% observed a single time. This material consisted of peripheral blood, taken in the second trimester of pregnancy. The receptors stem from a female donor with multiple sclerosis, enrolled in a pregnancy study. CDR3s include the opening cysteine and the closing phenylalanine or tryptophan. A D gene is named only where the DNA matches it firmly. A clone size is listed for some rows: how often the clone was seen (once, few, many), or a class if it is expanded.

j_gene: TRBJ1-1
v_gene: TRBV4-1
d_gene: TRBD1
abundance: -
CDR3nt: TGCGCCAGCAGCCAAGACTTAGGACAGGCCTCTGACACTGAAGCTTTCTTT
CDR3aa: CASSQDLGQASDTEAFF

j_gene: TRBJ1-1
v_gene: TRBV5-1
d_gene: -
abundance: -
CDR3nt: TGCGCCAGCAGCTTGGAATGGGCGAACACTGAAGCTTTCTTT
CDR3aa: CASSLEWANTEAFF

j_gene: TRBJ2-1
v_gene: TRBV9
d_gene: -
abundance: -
CDR3nt: TGTGCCAGCAGCGTAGGAGGAGCAAATGAGCAGTTCTTC
CDR3aa: CASSVGGANEQFF

j_gene: TRBJ2-7
v_gene: TRBV18
d_gene: TRBD1
abundance: -
CDR3nt: TGTGCCAGCTCACCCGTCGTAACAGGGGGAATAACCTACGAGCAGTACTTC
CDR3aa: CASSPVVTGGITYEQYF

j_gene: TRBJ2-7
v_gene: TRBV5-6
d_gene: -
abundance: -
CDR3nt: TGTGCCAGCAGCGCCAGGGGAACCTACGAGCAGTACTTC
CDR3aa: CASSARGTYEQYF

j_gene: TRBJ2-1
v_gene: TRBV21-1
d_gene: -
abundance: once
CDR3nt: TGTGCCAGCAGCGACCGGCAGGGGGCGACGTCTGACGGGTCTTACAATGAGCAGTTCTTC
CDR3aa: CASSDRQGATSDGSYNEQFF

j_gene: TRBJ1-1
v_gene: TRBV7-3
d_gene: -
abundance: -
CDR3nt: TGTGCCAGCAGCCCAGGCGGGGTCCGGAGTGAAGCTTTCTTT
CDR3aa: CASSPGGVRSEAFF

j_gene: TRBJ1-2
v_gene: TRBV18
d_gene: TRBD1
abundance: -
CDR3nt: TGTGCCAGCTCACCACCAGGTTCAGGCGTAAACCGGGACAGGGACGGCTACACCTTC
CDR3aa: CASSPPGSGVNRDRDGYTF

j_gene: TRBJ1-5
v_gene: TRBV7-9
d_gene: -
abundance: -
CDR3nt: TGTGCCAGCAGCTTAGCGGGGCCAACTGACAGCAATCAGCCCCAGCATTTT
CDR3aa: CASSLAGPTDSNQPQHF

j_gene: TRBJ1-3
v_gene: TRBV7-6
d_gene: -
abundance: -
CDR3nt: TGTGCCAGCAGACTAGGGAACACCATATATTTT
CDR3aa: CASRLGNTIYF

j_gene: TRBJ1-1
v_gene: TRBV27
d_gene: -
abundance: -
CDR3nt: TGTGCCAGCAGTTTATCGCCAGGGATGAACACTGAAGCTTTCTTT
CDR3aa: CASSLSPGMNTEAFF

j_gene: TRBJ1-5
v_gene: TRBV19
d_gene: -
abundance: once
CDR3nt: TGTGCCAGTAGCAAGGACTCGGATCAGCCCCAGCATTTT
CDR3aa: CASSKDSDQPQHF

j_gene: TRBJ1-1
v_gene: TRBV19
d_gene: TRBD1
abundance: -
CDR3nt: TGTGCCAGTAGTTCCCCGACAGGGTCCATGAACACTGAAGCTTTCTTT
CDR3aa: CASSSPTGSMNTEAFF

j_gene: TRBJ1-4
v_gene: TRBV4-2
d_gene: -
abundance: -
CDR3nt: TGTGCCAGCAGCCAAGCCACAGGGTCATTCGATGAAAAACTGTTTTTT
CDR3aa: CASSQATGSFDEKLFF

j_gene: TRBJ2-3
v_gene: TRBV7-6
d_gene: TRBD2
abundance: -
CDR3nt: TGTGCCAGCAGCTTAGCCGGAGGAGCGGGACCGACAGATACGCAGTATTTT
CDR3aa: CASSLAGGAGPTDTQYF

j_gene: TRBJ2-7
v_gene: TRBV6-5
d_gene: TRBD1
abundance: -
CDR3nt: TGTGCCAGCAGTCCGGTGACAGGGGGGGGCTACGAGCAGTACTTC
CDR3aa: CASSPVTGGGYEQYF

j_gene: TRBJ2-5
v_gene: TRBV6-6
d_gene: TRBD1
abundance: -
CDR3nt: TGTGCCAGCAGGGGGACGGGACAGGGGATTGAGACCCAGTACTTC
CDR3aa: CASRGTGQGIETQYF

j_gene: TRBJ1-5
v_gene: TRBV27
d_gene: TRBD1
abundance: -
CDR3nt: TGTGCCAGCAGTTTAGTCGGACAGGGTAATCAGCCCCAGCATTTT
CDR3aa: CASSLVGQGNQPQHF

j_gene: TRBJ1-1
v_gene: TRBV27
d_gene: -
abundance: -
CDR3nt: TGTGCCAGCAGTCCCCAGACAGGGAACACTGAAGCTTTCTTT
CDR3aa: CASSPQTGNTEAFF

j_gene: TRBJ1-2
v_gene: TRBV7-9
d_gene: -
abundance: -
CDR3nt: TGTGCCAGCAGCTTAATTGGCAGGGTGGACTATGGCTACACCTTC
CDR3aa: CASSLIGRVDYGYTF

j_gene: TRBJ2-7
v_gene: TRBV11-2
d_gene: TRBD2
abundance: -
CDR3nt: TGTGCCAGCAGCCCGAGGACTAGCTTGGCAACCTACGAGCAGTACTTC
CDR3aa: CASSPRTSLATYEQYF

j_gene: TRBJ2-3
v_gene: TRBV18
d_gene: TRBD2
abundance: -
CDR3nt: TGTGCCAGCTCACTAGTTCCTAGCGGGAGGGCCGGTGTCACAGATACGCAGTATTTT
CDR3aa: CASSLVPSGRAGVTDTQYF

j_gene: TRBJ1-2
v_gene: TRBV6-5
d_gene: TRBD1
abundance: -
CDR3nt: TGTGCCAGCAGCCCCCGTGGACAGGGTGGCTATGGCTACACCTTC
CDR3aa: CASSPRGQGGYGYTF

j_gene: TRBJ2-3
v_gene: TRBV2
d_gene: -
abundance: -
CDR3nt: TGTGCCAGCAAAGAAAACTCACCTTACGGTACGCAGTATTTT
CDR3aa: CASKENSPYGTQYF

j_gene: TRBJ1-1
v_gene: TRBV14
d_gene: TRBD1
abundance: -
CDR3nt: TGTGCCAGCAGCCGGATCACAGGGGGGACTGAAGCTTTCTTT
CDR3aa: CASSRITGGTEAFF

j_gene: TRBJ1-4
v_gene: TRBV6-1
d_gene: -
abundance: -
CDR3nt: TGTGCCAGCACCTACGGGGGGGTGGGGGAAAAACTGTTTTTT
CDR3aa: CASTYGGVGEKLFF

j_gene: TRBJ1-1
v_gene: TRBV30
d_gene: -
abundance: -
CDR3nt: TGTGCCTGGAGTTCCCCCCGGGGGTCCCAGAACACTGAAGCTTTCTTT
CDR3aa: CAWSSPRGSQNTEAFF

j_gene: TRBJ1-3
v_gene: TRBV28
d_gene: -
abundance: -
CDR3nt: TGTGCCAGCGGTCAGCGCCCTTCCTCTGGAAACACCATATATTTT
CDR3aa: CASGQRPSSGNTIYF

j_gene: TRBJ2-4
v_gene: TRBV19
d_gene: -
abundance: -
CDR3nt: TGTGCCAGTAGTGCCAACCCTACAGGGTTTGGGAACATTCAGTACTTC
CDR3aa: CASSANPTGFGNIQYF

j_gene: TRBJ1-5
v_gene: TRBV2
d_gene: TRBD1
abundance: -
CDR3nt: TGTGCCAGCAGTCCAACGGACAGGGGAAGCAGGGATCAGCCCCAGCATTTT
CDR3aa: CASSPTDRGSRDQPQHF

j_gene: TRBJ2-7
v_gene: TRBV5-1
d_gene: -
abundance: once
CDR3nt: TGCGCCAGCAGCTTACAGGGTATAAGTTTGGACGAGCAGTACTTC
CDR3aa: CASSLQGISLDEQYF

j_gene: TRBJ2-2
v_gene: TRBV30
d_gene: -
abundance: -
CDR3nt: TGTGCCTGGAGTCCAGTCGCCAGCACCGGGGAGCTGTTTTTT
CDR3aa: CAWSPVASTGELFF

j_gene: TRBJ2-7
v_gene: TRBV5-4
d_gene: TRBD2
abundance: -
CDR3nt: TGTGCCAGCAGCTTAAGCGGGAGCTCCTACGAGCAGTACTTC
CDR3aa: CASSLSGSSYEQYF

j_gene: TRBJ2-5
v_gene: TRBV19
d_gene: TRBD2
abundance: -
CDR3nt: TGTGCCAGTAGTCCTGGACTAGCGCCACAAGAGACCCAGTACTTC
CDR3aa: CASSPGLAPQETQYF

j_gene: TRBJ2-4
v_gene: TRBV2
d_gene: -
abundance: -
CDR3nt: TGTGCCAGCAGTGAAGCCCAGGGGAAGGCCAAAAACATTCAGTACTTC
CDR3aa: CASSEAQGKAKNIQYF

j_gene: TRBJ1-2
v_gene: TRBV4-1
d_gene: -
abundance: -
CDR3nt: TGCGCCAGCAGCGTTCCGACAGGCAACTATGGCTACACCTTC
CDR3aa: CASSVPTGNYGYTF

j_gene: TRBJ2-2
v_gene: TRBV7-3
d_gene: TRBD2
abundance: -
CDR3nt: TGTGCCAGCAGCCCCACCTTAGAGAGCGGGAGTGTCGGGGAGCTGTTTTTT
CDR3aa: CASSPTLESGSVGELFF

j_gene: TRBJ2-2
v_gene: TRBV5-1
d_gene: -
abundance: -
CDR3nt: TGCGCCAGCAGCTTCTATACACAGGGAACCGGGGAGCTGTTTTTT
CDR3aa: CASSFYTQGTGELFF

j_gene: TRBJ1-2
v_gene: TRBV5-1
d_gene: TRBD1
abundance: -
CDR3nt: TGCGCCAGCAGCTTGGACGGGACAGGGGACCTCTATGGCTACACCTTC
CDR3aa: CASSLDGTGDLYGYTF

j_gene: TRBJ2-1
v_gene: TRBV5-6
d_gene: TRBD2
abundance: -
CDR3nt: TGTGCCAGCAGCTTGAAGGCGGGAGTGGGCTACAATGAGCAGTTCTTC
CDR3aa: CASSLKAGVGYNEQFF

j_gene: TRBJ2-7
v_gene: TRBV4-3
d_gene: -
abundance: -
CDR3nt: TGCGCCAGCAGCCAAATGCCTTCAGGGGGGAGCGGGCTCAACGAGCAGTACTTC
CDR3aa: CASSQMPSGGSGLNEQYF

j_gene: TRBJ1-1
v_gene: TRBV6-6
d_gene: TRBD1
abundance: -
CDR3nt: TGTGCCAGCAGTTTCCCGACAGGGCGCACTGAAGCTTTCTTT
CDR3aa: CASSFPTGRTEAFF

j_gene: TRBJ2-1
v_gene: TRBV19
d_gene: TRBD2
abundance: -
CDR3nt: TGTGCCAGTAGTATAGTAGCGGGAGGCCCATTTAACAATGAGCAGTTCTTC
CDR3aa: CASSIVAGGPFNNEQFF

j_gene: TRBJ2-2
v_gene: TRBV4-1
d_gene: -
abundance: once
CDR3nt: TGCGCCAGCAGCCAAGGCCCGGGGTTTAGGTCCGGGGAGCTGTTTTTT
CDR3aa: CASSQGPGFRSGELFF

j_gene: TRBJ1-5
v_gene: TRBV19
d_gene: -
abundance: -
CDR3nt: TGTGCCAGTAGTATAGCCGGGGGGGTTTATCAGCCCCAGCATTTT
CDR3aa: CASSIAGGVYQPQHF

j_gene: TRBJ2-7
v_gene: TRBV19
d_gene: -
abundance: -
CDR3nt: TGTGCCAGTAGTACGGGGACACTGGGTGAAGAGCAGTACTTC
CDR3aa: CASSTGTLGEEQYF

j_gene: TRBJ1-1
v_gene: TRBV19
d_gene: -
abundance: -
CDR3nt: TGTGCCAGTAGTATGCGCCCAGGGGACACTGAAGCTTTCTTT
CDR3aa: CASSMRPGDTEAFF

j_gene: TRBJ1-5
v_gene: TRBV27
d_gene: -
abundance: -
CDR3nt: TGTGCCTCCGGTAGGGGGACTCAGCCCCAGCATTTT
CDR3aa: CASGRGTQPQHF

j_gene: TRBJ2-1
v_gene: TRBV7-3
d_gene: -
abundance: -
CDR3nt: TGTGCCAGCAGTTCGCAGGGGAGGGGCGGGAGAGACTCCTACAATGAGCAGTTCTTC
CDR3aa: CASSSQGRGGRDSYNEQFF

j_gene: TRBJ2-7
v_gene: TRBV19
d_gene: TRBD2
abundance: -
CDR3nt: TGTGCCAGTAGTTTCGCTGGGCGGGAGACCGAGCAGTACTTC
CDR3aa: CASSFAGRETEQYF

j_gene: TRBJ2-6
v_gene: TRBV7-8
d_gene: -
abundance: -
CDR3nt: TGTGCCAGCAGCTCCTCGTCTGGGGCCAACGTCCTGACTTTC
CDR3aa: CASSSSSGANVLTF

j_gene: TRBJ2-1
v_gene: TRBV12-5
d_gene: TRBD2
abundance: -
CDR3nt: TGTGCTAGTGGTTTAAGGGTAGCGGGGTACAATGAGCAGTTCTTC
CDR3aa: CASGLRVAGYNEQFF

j_gene: TRBJ2-7
v_gene: TRBV7-9
d_gene: -
abundance: -
CDR3nt: TGTGCCAGCAGCTTAGCGGGAGTGTCTCCTTCCTACGAGCAGTACTTC
CDR3aa: CASSLAGVSPSYEQYF

j_gene: TRBJ2-7
v_gene: TRBV4-3
d_gene: TRBD2
abundance: -
CDR3nt: TGCGCCAGCAGCCAAGAGCGGGGGGGTGACCTGGGAAGCTCCTACGAGCAGTACTTC
CDR3aa: CASSQERGGDLGSSYEQYF

j_gene: TRBJ1-5
v_gene: TRBV4-1
d_gene: -
abundance: -
CDR3nt: TGCGCCAGCAGCCAAGTGTGGGAGTACAATCAGCCCCAGCATTTT
CDR3aa: CASSQVWEYNQPQHF

j_gene: TRBJ1-1
v_gene: TRBV23-1
d_gene: -
abundance: -
CDR3nt: TGCGCCAGCAGTCAAGCTATGGGACTCGGAGGTGAAGCTTTCTTT
CDR3aa: CASSQAMGLGGEAFF

j_gene: TRBJ2-7
v_gene: TRBV6-1
d_gene: -
abundance: -
CDR3nt: TGTGCCGGGCATGGGGGAGGTCTCGACGAGCAGTACTTC
CDR3aa: CAGHGGGLDEQYF